A selection of T cell receptor beta chains follows, all from one sample in a study of PD-L1 blockade in urothelial cancer. Method: immunoSEQ multiplex PCR; TCRdb's copy keeps in-frame clones and lacks some. The table includes about 29,000 clones, around four fifths detected once. Specimen: PBMCs, collected around atezolizumab (anti-PD-L1) treatment. These receptors were collected from a man between 65 and 80 years old with urothelial cancer. CDR3s include the opening cysteine and the closing phenylalanine or tryptophan. D genes are given only for firm matches. Clone size is stated in some rows and not others, as once, few, many or a class when expanded.

CDR3aa: CASSLLGGHQPQHF
CDR3nt: TGTGCCAGCAGCTTGCTGGGGGGGCATCAGCCCCAGCATTTT
abundance: .
d_gene: .
v_gene: TRBV5-5
j_gene: TRBJ1-5

CDR3aa: CASVRDSLGETQYF
CDR3nt: TGTGCCAGCGTCAGGGACTCCCTTGGGGAGACCCAGTACTTC
abundance: .
d_gene: .
v_gene: TRBV7-2
j_gene: TRBJ2-5

CDR3aa: CSASSYNEQFF
CDR3nt: TGCAGTGCTAGCAGTTACAATGAGCAGTTCTTC
abundance: .
d_gene: .
v_gene: TRBV20-1
j_gene: TRBJ2-1

CDR3aa: CASSVQGNSYNEQFF
CDR3nt: TGTGCCAGCAGCGTACAGGGGAACTCCTACAATGAGCAGTTCTTC
abundance: .
d_gene: TRBD1
v_gene: TRBV7-3
j_gene: TRBJ2-1

CDR3aa: CASSSPGLASKTQYF
CDR3nt: TGTGCCAGCAGTTCCCCGGGACTAGCTTCCAAGACCCAGTACTTC
abundance: once
d_gene: TRBD2
v_gene: TRBV6-5
j_gene: TRBJ2-5

CDR3aa: CASSPGQNTGELFF
CDR3nt: TGTGCCAGCAGCCCGGGACAGAACACCGGGGAGCTGTTTTTT
abundance: .
d_gene: .
v_gene: TRBV5-4
j_gene: TRBJ2-2

CDR3aa: CAINEQGRNQPQHF
CDR3nt: TGTGCCATCAACGAACAGGGTCGCAATCAGCCCCAGCATTTT
abundance: few
d_gene: .
v_gene: TRBV10-3
j_gene: TRBJ1-5

CDR3aa: CASRPTGRTPNYGYTF
CDR3nt: TGTGCCAGCAGACCGACAGGAAGAACCCCTAACTATGGCTACACCTTC
abundance: .
d_gene: .
v_gene: TRBV27
j_gene: TRBJ1-2

CDR3aa: CASRAGRSGSGANVLTF
CDR3nt: TGTGCCAGCAGAGCGGGGCGGTCCGGCTCTGGGGCCAACGTCCTGACTTTC
abundance: few
d_gene: TRBD2
v_gene: TRBV5-4
j_gene: TRBJ2-6

CDR3aa: CASSRGQAREAFF
CDR3nt: TGTGCCAGCAGCCGGGGACAGGCGAGGGAAGCTTTCTTT
abundance: .
d_gene: TRBD1
v_gene: TRBV6-1
j_gene: TRBJ1-1

CDR3aa: CASSFSLAGGLYNEQFF
CDR3nt: TGTGCCAGCAGCTTTTCACTAGCGGGAGGACTCTACAATGAGCAGTTCTTC
abundance: .
d_gene: TRBD2
v_gene: TRBV11-3
j_gene: TRBJ2-1

CDR3aa: CASSPLGGDSPLHF
CDR3nt: TGTGCCAGCAGCCCGCTGGGGGGGGATTCACCCCTCCACTTT
abundance: .
d_gene: .
v_gene: TRBV6-5
j_gene: TRBJ1-6

CDR3aa: CAWSQPLAGGTDTQYF
CDR3nt: TGTGCCTGGAGTCAACCCCTAGCGGGGGGCACAGATACGCAGTATTTT
abundance: .
d_gene: TRBD2
v_gene: TRBV30
j_gene: TRBJ2-3

CDR3aa: CASSFSGPANYGYTF
CDR3nt: TGTGCCAGCAGTTTTTCAGGGCCAGCTAACTATGGCTACACCTTC
abundance: once
d_gene: .
v_gene: TRBV28
j_gene: TRBJ1-2

CDR3aa: CASSSSGGANTYEQYF
CDR3nt: TGTGCCAGCAGCTCTTCGGGCGGGGCTAACACCTACGAGCAGTACTTC
abundance: .
d_gene: .
v_gene: TRBV7-6
j_gene: TRBJ2-7

CDR3aa: CASSPLRQGYGSYNEQFF
CDR3nt: TGTGCCAGCTCACCACTTCGACAGGGGTATGGGTCCTACAATGAGCAGTTCTTC
abundance: .
d_gene: TRBD1
v_gene: TRBV18
j_gene: TRBJ2-1

CDR3aa: CSFRGQLATEAFF
CDR3nt: TGCAGCTTTCGCGGTCAGCTGGCCACTGAAGCTTTCTTT
abundance: few
d_gene: .
v_gene: TRBV29-1
j_gene: TRBJ1-1

CDR3aa: CASSLDRGVFEQYF
CDR3nt: TGTGCCAGCAGCTTAGATCGGGGAGTTTTCGAGCAGTACTTC
abundance: .
d_gene: .
v_gene: TRBV11-2
j_gene: TRBJ2-7

CDR3aa: CASSSTTGVGLYGYTF
CDR3nt: TGTGCCAGCAGTTCCACGACAGGGGTAGGGCTATATGGCTACACCTTC
abundance: .
d_gene: TRBD1
v_gene: TRBV27
j_gene: TRBJ1-2

CDR3aa: CASSPGLAGAGETQYF
CDR3nt: TGTGCCAGCAGCCCGGGACTAGCGGGAGCTGGGGAGACCCAGTACTTC
abundance: .
d_gene: TRBD2
v_gene: TRBV11-3
j_gene: TRBJ2-5

CDR3aa: CASSPPYDRNYGYTF
CDR3nt: TGTGCCAGCTCACCACCGTACGACAGAAACTATGGCTACACCTTC
abundance: .
d_gene: .
v_gene: TRBV18
j_gene: TRBJ1-2

CDR3aa: CASSRDTGRETQYF
CDR3nt: TGCGCCAGCAGCAGAGATACGGGAAGGGAGACCCAGTACTTC
abundance: .
d_gene: .
v_gene: TRBV5-1
j_gene: TRBJ2-5

CDR3aa: CASSVRQGNEAFF
CDR3nt: TGTGCCAGTAGTGTACGACAGGGAAATGAAGCTTTCTTT
abundance: .
d_gene: TRBD1
v_gene: TRBV19
j_gene: TRBJ1-1

CDR3aa: CASSLTSRTDTQYF
CDR3nt: TGTGCCAGCAGCTTGACAAGTCGCACAGATACGCAGTATTTT
abundance: .
d_gene: .
v_gene: TRBV5-6
j_gene: TRBJ2-3

CDR3aa: CAIRDSTNTEAFF
CDR3nt: TGTGCCATCCGGGACAGCACTAACACTGAAGCTTTCTTT
abundance: .
d_gene: .
v_gene: TRBV21-1
j_gene: TRBJ1-1

CDR3aa: CASSLTSDLGYTF
CDR3nt: TGTGCCAGCAGCTTGACTAGCGACCTAGGCTACACCTTC
abundance: .
d_gene: .
v_gene: TRBV2
j_gene: TRBJ1-2

CDR3aa: CASSPGQGSSGANVLTF
CDR3nt: TGTGCCAGCTCACCTGGCCAGGGCAGCTCTGGGGCCAACGTCCTGACTTTC
abundance: .
d_gene: .
v_gene: TRBV18
j_gene: TRBJ2-6

CDR3aa: CASSIRTGSTDTQYF
CDR3nt: TGTGCCAGTAGTATCCGGACAGGAAGCACAGATACGCAGTATTTT
abundance: few
d_gene: TRBD1
v_gene: TRBV19
j_gene: TRBJ2-3

CDR3aa: CASSVWRQGADYEQYF
CDR3nt: TGTGCCAGCAGCGTATGGCGGCAGGGGGCCGACTACGAGCAGTACTTC
abundance: .
d_gene: TRBD1
v_gene: TRBV9
j_gene: TRBJ2-7